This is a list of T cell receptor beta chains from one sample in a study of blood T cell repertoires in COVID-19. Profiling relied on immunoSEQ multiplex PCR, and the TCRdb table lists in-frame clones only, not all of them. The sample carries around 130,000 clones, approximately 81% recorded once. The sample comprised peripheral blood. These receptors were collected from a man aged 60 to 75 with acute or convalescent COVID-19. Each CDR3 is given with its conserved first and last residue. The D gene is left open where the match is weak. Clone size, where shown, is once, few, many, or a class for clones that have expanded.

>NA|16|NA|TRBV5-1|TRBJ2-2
CASSLARTGNTGELFF
TGCGCCAGCAGCTTGGCCAGAACAGGGAACACCGGGGAGCTGTTTTTT
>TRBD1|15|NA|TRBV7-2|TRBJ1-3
CASSYGQGSGNTIYF
TGTGCCAGCAGCTATGGACAGGGGTCAGGAAACACCATATATTTT
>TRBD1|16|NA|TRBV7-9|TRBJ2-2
CASSQALGTGGIGLFF
TGTGCCAGCAGTCAAGCACTCGGGACAGGGGGCATTGGGCTGTTTTTT
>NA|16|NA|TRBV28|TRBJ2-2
CASSLAGASDTGELFF
TGTGCCAGCAGTTTAGCGGGGGCAAGTGACACCGGGGAGCTGTTTTTT
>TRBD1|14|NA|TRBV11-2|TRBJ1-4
CASSYQGAKEKLFF
TGTGCCAGCAGCTACCAGGGGGCAAAGGAAAAACTGTTTTTT
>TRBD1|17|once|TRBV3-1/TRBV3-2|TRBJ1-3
CASSQVRDRVIGNTIYF
TGTGCCAGCAGCCAAGTTCGGGACAGAGTGATCGGAAACACCATATATTTT
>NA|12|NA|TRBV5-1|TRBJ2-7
CASRPDSYEQYF
TGCGCCAGCAGGCCCGACAGCTACGAGCAGTACTTC
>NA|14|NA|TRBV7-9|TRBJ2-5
CASSLDMGRETQYF
TGTGCCAGCAGCTTAGACATGGGGCGTGAGACCCAGTACTTC
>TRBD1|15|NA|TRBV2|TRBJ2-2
CASSGGQVNTGELFF
TGTGCCAGCAGTGGGGGACAGGTTAACACCGGGGAGCTGTTTTTT
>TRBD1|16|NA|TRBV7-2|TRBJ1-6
CASRDRGGSYNSPLHF
TGTGCCAGCAGGGACAGGGGCGGCTCCTATAATTCACCCCTCCACTTT